One sample yielded the 12 T cell receptor beta chains listed below, sequenced in a study of T cells after yellow fever vaccination. From the 5' RACE reads, TCRdb called clonotypes with MiXCR, one entry per CDR3 protein. The sample consists of 400,000 or so distinct CDR3 sequences, approximately 10% of them appearing once. This sample comprised PBMCs, obtained on the day of the first yellow fever vaccination. The receptor set was obtained from a man younger than 30 who received the YFV17D yellow fever vaccine.

The chain joins TRBV5-1 to TRBJ2-4, with D perhaps being TRBD1 or TRBD2 (6 bases each). There are 15 residues in the CDR3. V was clipped by 1 base and J by 8 bases, with 16 bases between them. CDR1 is SGHRS and CDR2 is YFSETQ in the germline V gene. The CDR3 nucleotides read TGCGCCAGCAGCTTGAACAGGGCGGAGGGGGACATTCAGTACTTC. Translation gives CASSLNRAEGDIQYF. The whole variable domain, filled in from reference TRBV5-1 and TRBJ2-4, reads KAGVTQTPRYLIKTRGQQVTLSCSPISGHRSVSWYQQTPGQGLQFLFEYFSETQRNKGNFPGRFSGRQFSNSRSEMNVSTLELGDSALYLCASSLNRAEGDIQYFGAGTRLSVL.

The sample holds a few counts of this clonotype. This chain uses TRBV7-2 with TRBJ1-5; the D gene is possibly TRBD1 (6 bases). Germline V gene data show CDR1 as SGHTA and CDR2 as FQGNSA. This CDR3 has 15 amino acids. V gave up 3 bases and J gave up 0 bases, with 9 bases separating them. The CDR3 nucleotides are TGTGCCAGCAGCTTTACAGGGTATAGCAATCAGCCCCAGCATTTT. This gives the protein CASSFTGYSNQPQHF.

This clonotype has a handful of counts. The CDR3 sequence: CASTSWAGLAAGELFF. Here the CDR3 DNA reads TGTGCCAGCACGTCCTGGGCCGGACTAGCGGCCGGGGAGCTGTTTTTT. V gene TRBV6-2 or TRBV6-3 combines with J gene TRBJ2-2, with 10 bases lining up with TRBD2. Germline values: CDR1 MNHEY, CDR2 SVGEGT. CDR3 length equals 16 residues. With V trimmed by 7 bases and J by 6 bases, 11 bases remained unmatched.

This clonotype was observed a handful of times. CDR3 loop: CASRPPNGQGDTGKLFF. CDR3 DNA: TGTGCCAGCAGACCACCCAATGGACAGGGGGATACTGGAAAACTGTTTTTT. The genes are TRBV12-3 or TRBV12-4 and TRBJ1-4; 10 nucleotides agree with TRBD1. There are 17 residues in the CDR3. V lost 6 bases, J lost 10 bases, and 17 bases stayed unmatched.

This rearrangement joins TRBV10-1 to TRBJ2-3; perhaps TRBD2 as D (6 bases). CDR1 and CDR2 (germline): WNHNN, SYGVQD (reference sequence). The CDR3 has 16 residues. With 2 bases removed from V and 4 bases from J, the gap between germline ends came to 16 bases. The CDR3 sequence is CASSEDGRGSADTQYF. As DNA, the CDR3 is TGCGCCAGCAGTGAGGATGGACGGGGGTCCGCAGATACGCAGTATTTT.

There are a few counts of this clonotype. This chain joins TRBV12-3 or TRBV12-4 and TRBJ2-2, with TRBD1 matching 8 bases. V dropped 6 bases and J dropped 9; count of bases not matched to a gene: 9. The CDR3 runs 14 residues. DNA for the CDR3: TGTGCCAGCAGACTCGGACAGGGAAGGCGGGAGCTGTTTTTT. It codes for CASRLGQGRRELFF.

This clonotype was observed a handful of times. The gene calls are TRBV27 and TRBJ1-2, with D maybe TRBD1 (5 bases). Trimming took 6 bases from V and 8 from J, leaving 16 bases between them. The CDR3 has 13 residues. Germline V gene sequence: CDR1 MNHEY, CDR2 SMNVEV (reference sequence). In nucleotides, the CDR3 is TGTGCCAGCAGCACAAGGGGAGGAGAGGGCTACACCTTC. It encodes CASSTRGGEGYTF.

This clonotype has only a few counts. The chain has TRBV29-1 and TRBJ1-1; D ambiguous. The V end was cut by 3 bases, the J end by 2 bases, with 13 bases between. Germline assignment: CDR1 SQVTM and CDR2 ANQGSEA. The CDR3 consists of 14 residues. The CDR3 nucleotides are TGCAGCGTTGAGCGTGGCGGAGTAAACACTGAAGCTTTCTTT. As protein: CSVERGGVNTEAFF. The variable domain in full, completed from reference TRBV29-1 and TRBJ1-1, reads SAVISQKPSRDICQRGTSLTIQCQVDSQVTMMFWYRQQPGQSLTLIATANQGSEATYESGFVIDKFPISRPNLTFSTLTVSNMSPEDSSIYLCSVERGGVNTEAFFGQGTRLTVV.

This clonotype was counted many times. V gene TRBV9 combines with J gene TRBJ2-1; D call uncertain. Trimming removed 0 bases at V and 2 bases at J, with 12 bases between. The CDR3 loop spans 16 amino acids. CDR1 SGDLS and CDR2 YYNGEE come from the germline V gene. The DNA for the CDR3 is TGTGCCAGCAGCGTAGGAACCAGTTTCCCCTACAATGAGCAGTTCTTC. This sequence encodes CASSVGTSFPYNEQFF.

This clonotype has just a few counts. The V call is TRBV5-1, the J call TRBJ1-3, with D perhaps TRBD1 (6 bases). The V gene lost 0 bases and the J gene lost 3 bases, with 16 bases spanning the gap. The CDR3 sequence is 17 residues long. Per germline, CDR1 SGHRS and CDR2 YFSETQ. Written as DNA, the CDR3 is TGCGCCAGCAGCTTGGTTGGGGGCAGCATTCGTGGAAACACCATATATTTT. This codes for CASSLVGGSIRGNTIYF.

This chain uses TRBV5-5 with TRBJ2-4; 7 bases agree with TRBD1. The CDR3 sequence is 18 residues long. Germline V gives CDR1 SGHKS, CDR2 YYEKEE (reference sequence). V lost 0 bases to trimming and J lost 1 base; unmatched junction nucleotides: 10. The CDR3 region is CASSLGESQGVAKNIQYF. CDR3 nucleotides: TGTGCCAGCAGCTTGGGGGAGAGTCAGGGGGTGGCCAAAAACATTCAGTACTTC.

The V call is TRBV7-9, the J call TRBJ2-3; D might be TRBD1 (5 bases). V was cut by 5 bases and J by 0 bases, with 15 bases left in between. This CDR3 has 16 amino acids. CDR1 and CDR2 (germline): SEHNR, FQNEAQ (reference sequence). The CDR3 region is CASSPASGQSTDTQYF. The DNA of the CDR3 is TGTGCCAGCAGCCCCGCCTCAGGGCAAAGCACAGATACGCAGTATTTT.